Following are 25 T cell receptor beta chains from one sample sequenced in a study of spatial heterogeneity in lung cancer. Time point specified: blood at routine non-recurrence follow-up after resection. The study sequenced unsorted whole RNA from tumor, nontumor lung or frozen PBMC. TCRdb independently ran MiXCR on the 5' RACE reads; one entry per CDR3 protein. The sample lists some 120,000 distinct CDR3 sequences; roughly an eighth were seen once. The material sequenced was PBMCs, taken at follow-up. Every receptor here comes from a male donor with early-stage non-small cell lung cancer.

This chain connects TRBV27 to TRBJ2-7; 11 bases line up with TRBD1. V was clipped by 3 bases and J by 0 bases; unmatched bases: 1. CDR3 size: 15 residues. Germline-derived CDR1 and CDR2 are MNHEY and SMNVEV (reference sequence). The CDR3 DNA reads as TGTGCCAGCAGTTTGGGACAGGGGGGCTCCTACGAGCAGTACTTC. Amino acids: CASSLGQGGSYEQYF.

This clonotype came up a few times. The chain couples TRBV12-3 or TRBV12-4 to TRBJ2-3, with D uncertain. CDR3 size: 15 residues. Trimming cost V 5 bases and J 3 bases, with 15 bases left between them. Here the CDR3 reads CASSPYGRRTDTQYF. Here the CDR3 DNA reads TGTGCCAGCAGTCCTTACGGGCGAAGGACAGATACGCAGTATTTT.

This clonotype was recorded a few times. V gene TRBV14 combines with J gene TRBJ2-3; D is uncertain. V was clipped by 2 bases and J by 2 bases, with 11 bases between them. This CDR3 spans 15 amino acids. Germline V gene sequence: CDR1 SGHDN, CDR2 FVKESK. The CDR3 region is CASSQLDGLTDTQYF. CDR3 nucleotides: TGTGCCAGCAGCCAACTTGATGGCCTCACAGATACGCAGTATTTT.

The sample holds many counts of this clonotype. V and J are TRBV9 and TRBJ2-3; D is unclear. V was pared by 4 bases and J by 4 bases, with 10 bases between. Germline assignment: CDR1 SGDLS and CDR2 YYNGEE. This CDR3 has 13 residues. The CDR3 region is CASSSNPADTQYF. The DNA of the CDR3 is TGTGCCAGCAGCTCTAATCCCGCAGATACGCAGTATTTT.

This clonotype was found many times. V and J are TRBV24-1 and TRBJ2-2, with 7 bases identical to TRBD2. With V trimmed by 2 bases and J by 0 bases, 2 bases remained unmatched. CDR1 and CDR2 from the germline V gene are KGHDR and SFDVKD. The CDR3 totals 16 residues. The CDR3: CATSDSLATNTGELFF. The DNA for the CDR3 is TGTGCCACCAGTGATTCACTAGCGACGAACACCGGGGAGCTGTTTTTT.

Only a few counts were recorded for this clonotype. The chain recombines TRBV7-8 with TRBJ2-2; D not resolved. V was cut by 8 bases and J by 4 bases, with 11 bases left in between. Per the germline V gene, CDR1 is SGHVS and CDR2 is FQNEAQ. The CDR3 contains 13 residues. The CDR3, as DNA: TGTGCCAGCGACCCTGGCTTCACCGGGGAGCTGTTTTTT. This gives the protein CASDPGFTGELFF.

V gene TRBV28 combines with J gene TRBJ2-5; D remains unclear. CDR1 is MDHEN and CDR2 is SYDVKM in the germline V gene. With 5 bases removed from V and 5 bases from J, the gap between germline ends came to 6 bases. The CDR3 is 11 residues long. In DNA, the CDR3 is TGTGCCAGCAGTACTGGGGAGACCCAGTACTTC. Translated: CASSTGETQYF. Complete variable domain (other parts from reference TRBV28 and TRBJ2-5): DVKVTQSSRYLVKRTGEKVFLECVQDMDHENMFWYRQDPGLGLRLIYFSYDVKMKEKGDIPEGYSVSREKKERFSLILESASTNQTSMYLCASSTGETQYFGPGTRLLVL.

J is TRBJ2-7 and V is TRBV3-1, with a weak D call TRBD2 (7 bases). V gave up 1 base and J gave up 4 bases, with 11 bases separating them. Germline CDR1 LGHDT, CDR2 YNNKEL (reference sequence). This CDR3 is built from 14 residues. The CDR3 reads CASSQAQGLYEQYF. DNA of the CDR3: TGTGCCAGCAGCCAAGCACAGGGACTATACGAGCAGTACTTC.

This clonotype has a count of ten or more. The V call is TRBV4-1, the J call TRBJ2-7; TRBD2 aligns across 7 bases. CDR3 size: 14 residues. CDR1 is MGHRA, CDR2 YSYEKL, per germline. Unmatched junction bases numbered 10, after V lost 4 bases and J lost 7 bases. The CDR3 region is CASSPQGLSREQYF. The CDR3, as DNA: TGCGCCAGCAGCCCTCAGGGACTATCTCGGGAGCAGTACTTC.

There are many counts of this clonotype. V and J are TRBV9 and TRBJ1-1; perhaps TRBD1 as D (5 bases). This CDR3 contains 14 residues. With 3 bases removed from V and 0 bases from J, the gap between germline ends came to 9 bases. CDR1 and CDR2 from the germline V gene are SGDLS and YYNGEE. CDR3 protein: CASSGGTLNTEAFF. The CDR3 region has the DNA TGTGCCAGCAGCGGAGGGACCCTGAACACTGAAGCTTTCTTT.

Here the CDR3 reads CASVRGIEAFF. CDR3 DNA sequence: TGTGCCAGCGTACGTGGGATAGAAGCTTTCTTT. The rearrangement uses TRBV6-1 and TRBJ1-1, with D hard to call. The CDR3 covers 11 residues. Germline lookup yields CDR1 MNHNS and CDR2 SASEGT. Trimming cost V 8 bases and J 8 bases, with 12 bases left between them.

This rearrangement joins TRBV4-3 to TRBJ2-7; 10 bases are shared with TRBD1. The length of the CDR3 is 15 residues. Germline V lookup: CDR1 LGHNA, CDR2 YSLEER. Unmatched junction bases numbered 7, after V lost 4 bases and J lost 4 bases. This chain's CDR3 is CASSRQTGGAYEQYF. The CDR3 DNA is TGCGCCAGCAGCCGCCAGACAGGGGGCGCATACGAGCAGTACTTC.

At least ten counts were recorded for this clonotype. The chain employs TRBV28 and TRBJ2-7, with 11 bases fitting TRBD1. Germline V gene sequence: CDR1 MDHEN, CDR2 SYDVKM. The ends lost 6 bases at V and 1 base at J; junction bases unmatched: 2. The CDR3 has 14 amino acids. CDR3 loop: CASSGTGGSYEQYF. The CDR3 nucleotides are TGTGCCAGCAGCGGGACAGGGGGATCCTACGAGCAGTACTTC.

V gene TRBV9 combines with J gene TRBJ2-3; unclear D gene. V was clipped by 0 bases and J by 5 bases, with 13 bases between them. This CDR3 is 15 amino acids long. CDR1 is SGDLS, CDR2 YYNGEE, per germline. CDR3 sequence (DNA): TGTGCCAGCAGCGTAGCTCCTCTCCGTGGAGATACGCAGTATTTT. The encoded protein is CASSVAPLRGDTQYF.

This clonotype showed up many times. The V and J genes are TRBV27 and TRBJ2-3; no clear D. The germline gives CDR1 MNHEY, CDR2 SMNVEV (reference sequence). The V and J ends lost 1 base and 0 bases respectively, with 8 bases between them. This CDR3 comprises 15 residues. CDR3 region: CASSLFWSSTDTQYF. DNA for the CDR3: TGTGCCAGCAGTTTATTCTGGTCTAGCACAGATACGCAGTATTTT.

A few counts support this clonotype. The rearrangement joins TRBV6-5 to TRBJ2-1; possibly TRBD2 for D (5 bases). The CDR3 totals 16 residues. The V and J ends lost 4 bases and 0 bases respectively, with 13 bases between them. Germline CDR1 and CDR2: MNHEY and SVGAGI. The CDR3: CASSSLRRSSYNEQFF. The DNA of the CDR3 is TGTGCCAGCAGTTCACTCAGGAGGAGCTCCTACAATGAGCAGTTCTTC.

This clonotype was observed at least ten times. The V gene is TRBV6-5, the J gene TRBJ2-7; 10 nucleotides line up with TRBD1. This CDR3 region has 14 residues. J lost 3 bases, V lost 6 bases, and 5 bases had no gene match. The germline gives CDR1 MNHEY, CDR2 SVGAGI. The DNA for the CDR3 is TGTGCCAGCAGGGTTGGGACAGGGGACTACGAGCAGTACTTC. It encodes CASRVGTGDYEQYF.

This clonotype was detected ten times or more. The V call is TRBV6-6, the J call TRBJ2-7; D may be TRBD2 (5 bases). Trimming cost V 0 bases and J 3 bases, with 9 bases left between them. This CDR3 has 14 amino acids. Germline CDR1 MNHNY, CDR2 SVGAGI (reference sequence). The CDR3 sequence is CASSYSGRFYEQYF. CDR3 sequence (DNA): TGTGCCAGCAGTTACTCTGGGAGATTCTACGAGCAGTACTTC.

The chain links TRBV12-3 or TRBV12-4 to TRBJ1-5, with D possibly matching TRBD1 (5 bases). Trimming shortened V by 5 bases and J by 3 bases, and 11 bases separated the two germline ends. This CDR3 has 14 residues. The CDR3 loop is CASSHDSFNQPQHF. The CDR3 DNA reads TGTGCCAGCAGTCACGACAGTTTCAATCAGCCCCAGCATTTT.

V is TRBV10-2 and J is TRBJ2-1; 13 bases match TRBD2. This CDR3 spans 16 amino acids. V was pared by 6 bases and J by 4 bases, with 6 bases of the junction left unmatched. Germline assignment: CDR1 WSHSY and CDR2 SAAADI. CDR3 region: CASRLAGGRAYNEQFF. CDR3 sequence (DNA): TGCGCCAGCAGACTAGCGGGGGGGCGGGCTTACAATGAGCAGTTCTTC.

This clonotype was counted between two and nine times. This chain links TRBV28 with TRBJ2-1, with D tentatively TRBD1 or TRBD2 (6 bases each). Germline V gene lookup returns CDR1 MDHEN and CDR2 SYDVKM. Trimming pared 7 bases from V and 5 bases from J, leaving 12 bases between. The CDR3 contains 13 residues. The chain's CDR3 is CASIWRGDNEQFF. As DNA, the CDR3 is TGTGCCAGCATTTGGAGGGGGGACAATGAGCAGTTCTTC.

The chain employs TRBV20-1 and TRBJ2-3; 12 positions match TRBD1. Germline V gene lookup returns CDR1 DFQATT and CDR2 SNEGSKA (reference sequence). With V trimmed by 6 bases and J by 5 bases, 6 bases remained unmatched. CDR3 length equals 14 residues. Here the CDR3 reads CSARDRGLRDTQYF. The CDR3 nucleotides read TGCAGTGCGAGGGACAGGGGGCTGAGAGATACGCAGTATTTT.

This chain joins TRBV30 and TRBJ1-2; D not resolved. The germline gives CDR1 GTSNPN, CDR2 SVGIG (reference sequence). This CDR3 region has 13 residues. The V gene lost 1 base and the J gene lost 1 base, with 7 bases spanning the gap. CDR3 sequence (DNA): TGTGCCTGGAGTGGCCACAGTAACTATGGCTACACCTTC. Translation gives CAWSGHSNYGYTF.

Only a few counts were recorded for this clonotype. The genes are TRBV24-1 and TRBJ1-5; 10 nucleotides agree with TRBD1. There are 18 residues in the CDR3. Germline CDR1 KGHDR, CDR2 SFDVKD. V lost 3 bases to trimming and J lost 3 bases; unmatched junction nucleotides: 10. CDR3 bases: TGTGCCACCAGTGATGGGGGACAGGGGTATGGAGCCAATCAGCCCCAGCATTTT. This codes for CATSDGGQGYGANQPQHF.

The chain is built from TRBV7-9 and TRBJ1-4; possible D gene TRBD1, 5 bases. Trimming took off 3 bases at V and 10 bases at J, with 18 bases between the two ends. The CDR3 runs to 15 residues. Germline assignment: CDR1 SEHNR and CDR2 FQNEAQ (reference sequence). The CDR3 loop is CASSFSQGRQTKLFF. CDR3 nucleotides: TGTGCCAGCAGCTTCTCCCAGGGACGCCAGACAAAACTGTTTTTT.